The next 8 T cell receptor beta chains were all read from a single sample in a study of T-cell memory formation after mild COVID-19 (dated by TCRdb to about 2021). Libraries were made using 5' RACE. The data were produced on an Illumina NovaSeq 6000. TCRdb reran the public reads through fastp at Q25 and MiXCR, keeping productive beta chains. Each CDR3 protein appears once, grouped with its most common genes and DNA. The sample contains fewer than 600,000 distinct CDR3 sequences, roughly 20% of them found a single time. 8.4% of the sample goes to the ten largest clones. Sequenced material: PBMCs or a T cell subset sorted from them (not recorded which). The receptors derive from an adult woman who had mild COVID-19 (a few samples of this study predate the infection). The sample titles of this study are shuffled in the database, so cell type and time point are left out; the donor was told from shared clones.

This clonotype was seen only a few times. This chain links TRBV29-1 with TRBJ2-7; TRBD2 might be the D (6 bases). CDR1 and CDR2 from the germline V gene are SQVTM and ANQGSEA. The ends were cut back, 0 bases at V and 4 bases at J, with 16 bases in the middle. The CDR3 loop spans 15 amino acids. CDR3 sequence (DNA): TGCAGCGTTGAAGATCCGTCCGGGAGTACGTACGAGCAGTACTTC. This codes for CSVEDPSGSTYEQYF.

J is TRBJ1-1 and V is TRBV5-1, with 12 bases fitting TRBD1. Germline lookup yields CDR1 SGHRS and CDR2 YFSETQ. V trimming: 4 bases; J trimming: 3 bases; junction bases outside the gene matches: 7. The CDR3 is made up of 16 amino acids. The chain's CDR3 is CASSIGTGGGDTEAFF. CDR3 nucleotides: TGCGCCAGCAGCATCGGGACAGGGGGCGGTGACACTGAAGCTTTCTTT. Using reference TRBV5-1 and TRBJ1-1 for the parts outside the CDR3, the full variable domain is KAGVTQTPRYLIKTRGQQVTLSCSPISGHRSVSWYQQTPGQGLQFLFEYFSETQRNKGNFPGRFSGRQFSNSRSEMNVSTLELGDSALYLCASSIGTGGGDTEAFFGQGTRLTVV.

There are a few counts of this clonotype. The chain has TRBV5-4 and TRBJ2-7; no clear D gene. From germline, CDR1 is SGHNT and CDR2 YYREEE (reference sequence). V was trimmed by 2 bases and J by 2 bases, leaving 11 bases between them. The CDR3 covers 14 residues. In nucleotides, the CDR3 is TGTGCCAGCAGCTTAGCGCGGCACCCCTACGAGCAGTACTTC. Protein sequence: CASSLARHPYEQYF. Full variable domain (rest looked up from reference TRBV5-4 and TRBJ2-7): ETGVTQSPTHLIKTRGQQVTLRCSSQSGHNTVSWYQQALGQGPQFIFQYYREEENGRGNFPPRFSGLQFPNYSSELNVNALELDDSALYLCASSLARHPYEQYFGPGTRLTVT.

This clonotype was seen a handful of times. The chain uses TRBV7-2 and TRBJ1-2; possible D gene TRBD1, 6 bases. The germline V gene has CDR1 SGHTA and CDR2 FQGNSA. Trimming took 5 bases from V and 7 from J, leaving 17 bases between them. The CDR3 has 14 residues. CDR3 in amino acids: CASSPGGGVTGYTF. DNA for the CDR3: TGTGCCAGCAGCCCGGGAGGGGGAGTGACTGGCTACACCTTC.

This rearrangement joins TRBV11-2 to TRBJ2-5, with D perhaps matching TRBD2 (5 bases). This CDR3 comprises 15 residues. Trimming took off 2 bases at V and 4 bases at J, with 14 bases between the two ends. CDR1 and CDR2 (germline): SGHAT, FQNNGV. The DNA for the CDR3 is TGTGCCAGCAGCTTATTCGATGGAGGAGGAGAGACCCAGTACTTC. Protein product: CASSLFDGGGETQYF.

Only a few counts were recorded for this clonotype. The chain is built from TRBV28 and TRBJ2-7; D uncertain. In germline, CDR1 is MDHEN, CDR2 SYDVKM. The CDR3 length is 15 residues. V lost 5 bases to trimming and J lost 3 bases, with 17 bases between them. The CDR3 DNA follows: TGTGCCAGCAGTCCCGTGCCTTATGGGGACTACGAGCAGTACTTC. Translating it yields CASSPVPYGDYEQYF.

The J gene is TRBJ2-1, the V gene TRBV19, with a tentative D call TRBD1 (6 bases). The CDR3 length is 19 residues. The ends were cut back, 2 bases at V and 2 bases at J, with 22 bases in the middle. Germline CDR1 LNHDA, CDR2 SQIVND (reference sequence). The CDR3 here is CASSIFGGQGSGPYNEQFF. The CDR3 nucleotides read TGTGCCAGTAGTATATTCGGTGGTCAGGGGTCAGGACCCTACAATGAGCAGTTCTTC.

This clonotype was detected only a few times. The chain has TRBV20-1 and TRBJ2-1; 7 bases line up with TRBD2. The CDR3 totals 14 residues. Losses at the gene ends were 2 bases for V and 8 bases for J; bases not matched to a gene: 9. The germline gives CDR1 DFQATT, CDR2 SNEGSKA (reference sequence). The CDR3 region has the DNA TGCAGTGCTAGAAGTTCCCGGGCGGGGGATGAGCAGTTCTTC. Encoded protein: CSARSSRAGDEQFF.